These 28 T cell receptor beta chains came from one sample sequenced in a study of blood T cell repertoires in COVID-19. Assay: immunoSEQ multiplex PCR; the TCRdb copy retains only in-frame clones and omits some. The data contain about 320,000 clones, about 87% of them seen just once; the ten biggest clones take up around 5%. Sequenced input: PBMCs or T cells enriched from blood (not recorded which). Receptors originate from a man aged 30 to 39 who had recovered from COVID-19.

The J gene is TRBJ1-3, the V gene TRBV6-2 or TRBV6-3, with a weak D call TRBD1 (5 bases). The CDR3 has 16 residues. Germline V gene data show CDR1 as MNHEY and CDR2 as SVGEGT. With 0 bases removed from V and 0 bases from J, the gap between germline ends came to 9 bases. CDR3 loop: CASSYSDIRSGNTIYF. The CDR3, as DNA: TGTGCCAGCAGTTACTCGGACATCCGCTCTGGAAACACCATATATTTT.

The chain carries TRBV6-5 and TRBJ1-5, with D tentatively TRBD1 (6 bases). The CDR3 is 15 residues long. The V and J ends lost 5 bases and 0 bases respectively, with 11 bases between them. The V gene's germline CDR1 is MNHEY and CDR2 SVGAGI. The DNA of the CDR3 is TGTGCCAGCAGTCGACAGGTTAATAGCAATCAGCCCCAGCATTTT. It is translated as CASSRQVNSNQPQHF.

The V gene is TRBV5-8, the J gene TRBJ1-3, with TRBD1 matching over 7 bases. The CDR3 spans 15 residues. The V gene end was trimmed by 4 bases and the J gene end by 2 bases; junction bases not matched to a gene: 6. Germline V lookup: CDR1 SGHTS, CDR2 YDEGEE. The CDR3 spells CASSSRQGAGNTIYF. CDR3 bases: TGTGCCAGCAGCAGTAGACAGGGCGCTGGAAACACCATATATTTT.

This chain links TRBV11-2 with TRBJ2-1; TRBD1 matches 8 bases. Germline-derived CDR1 and CDR2 are SGHAT and FQNNGV. V lost 5 bases and J lost 4; bases outside the gene matches: 7. The CDR3 is 15 residues long. CDR3 loop: CASSRGTGTYNEQFF. The CDR3 DNA sequence: TGTGCCAGCAGCCGCGGGACAGGAACTTACAATGAGCAGTTCTTC.

This sequence joins TRBV5-1 and TRBJ2-7; D might be TRBD1 (5 bases). Germline CDR1 reads SGHRS; CDR2 reads YFSETQ. V dropped 2 bases and J dropped 2 bases, with 11 bases sitting between them. CDR3 length equals 14 residues. The CDR3 loop is CASSFLDRAYEQYF. In DNA, the CDR3 is TGCGCCAGCAGCTTCTTAGACAGAGCCTACGAGCAGTACTTC.

This sequence joins TRBV6-5 and TRBJ1-1; a weak D match, TRBD1 (5 bases). The CDR3 loop spans 16 amino acids. With 2 bases removed from V and 1 base from J, the gap between germline ends came to 14 bases. Germline CDR1 MNHEY, CDR2 SVGAGI. In DNA form, the CDR3 reads TGTGCCAGCAGTTACGAGCGTCACGGGGGGAACACTGAAGCTTTCTTT. Translated: CASSYERHGGNTEAFF.

This sequence joins TRBV7-9 and TRBJ1-1; unclear D gene. V lost 5 bases and J lost 1, with 14 bases in between. Germline CDR1 is SEHNR and CDR2 is FQNEAQ (reference sequence). The CDR3 is 15 amino acids. CDR3: CASSAHMAPNTEAFF. The CDR3 region has the DNA TGTGCCAGCAGCGCTCACATGGCCCCGAACACTGAAGCTTTCTTT.

The chain joins TRBV19 to TRBJ1-2; 11 bases match TRBD1. CDR3 length: 16 amino acids. Germline CDR1 LNHDA, CDR2 SQIVND (reference sequence). V lost 3 bases and J lost 8; bases outside the gene matches: 11. The CDR3 loop reads CASSIGRTGGVLGYTF. For the CDR3, the DNA is TGTGCCAGTAGTATCGGAAGGACAGGGGGCGTATTGGGCTACACCTTC.

In regard to this clone: Different DNA sequences within this sample yield the same CDR3. J is TRBJ2-7 and V is TRBV5-6, with D uncertain. The CDR3 contains 13 residues. V was pared by 5 bases and J by 0 bases, with 9 bases between. Germline values: CDR1 SGHDT, CDR2 YYEEEE. CDR3 in amino acids: CASSPGSSYEQYF. For the CDR3, the DNA is TGTGCCAGCAGTCCTGGCAGCTCCTACGAGCAGTACTTC.

This chain connects TRBV19 to TRBJ1-6, with 7 bases identical to TRBD1. The CDR3 contains 16 residues. The germline V gene has CDR1 LNHDA and CDR2 SQIVND (reference sequence). The J segment lost 7 bases and the V segment lost 5 bases, leaving 11 bases of the junction unmatched. CDR3 sequence reads: CASSFHRQGQNSPLHF. In nucleotides, the CDR3 is TGTGCCAGTAGTTTCCATCGACAGGGACAAAATTCACCCCTCCACTTT. Supplemented by reference TRBV19 and TRBJ1-6, the full variable domain reads DGGITQSPKYLFRKEGQNVTLSCEQNLNHDAMYWYRQDPGQGLRLIYYSQIVNDFQKGDIAEGYSVSREKKESFPLTVTSAQKNPTAFYLCASSFHRQGQNSPLHFGNGTRLTVT.

The gene calls are TRBV28 and TRBJ2-1; tentative D call: TRBD2 (7 bases). V was shortened by 8 bases and J by 2 bases, with 10 bases between the two germline ends. The CDR3 is 13 residues long. From germline, CDR1 is MDHEN and CDR2 SYDVKM. The CDR3: CASSGGPYNEQFF. DNA for the CDR3: TGTGCCAGCTCGGGGGGCCCCTACAATGAGCAGTTCTTC.

The chain combines TRBV3-1 (or the pseudogene TRBV3-2) with TRBJ2-4, with 16 bases that match TRBD2. Germline CDR1 reads LGHDT; CDR2 reads YNNKEL (reference sequence). The CDR3 totals 18 residues. V was pared by 4 bases and J by 1 base, with 4 bases of the junction left unmatched. The CDR3 DNA follows: TGTGCCAGCAGCCCGGGACTAGCGGGGGGGCTGGCCAAAAACATTCAGTACTTC. It codes for CASSPGLAGGLAKNIQYF.

The V call is TRBV5-5, the J call TRBJ2-7; TRBD2 matches 11 bases. The CDR3 is 16 amino acids. The junction had 6 bases not matched to a gene; V was cut back by 0 bases and J by 4 bases. From germline, CDR1 is SGHKS and CDR2 YYEKEE (reference sequence). This chain's CDR3 is CASSLDSGGALYEQYF. As DNA, the CDR3 is TGTGCCAGCAGCTTGGATAGCGGGGGGGCCTTATACGAGCAGTACTTC.

On this clone itself: Different DNA sequences within this sample yield the same CDR3. The V gene is TRBV6-5, the J gene TRBJ2-2, with D possibly TRBD2 on 5 matching bases. The CDR3 loop spans 12 amino acids. Trimming left V 6 bases short and J 6 bases short, with 8 bases between. Germline V gene sequence: CDR1 MNHEY, CDR2 SVGAGI. Written as DNA, the CDR3 is TGTGCCAGCAGCACGGGGTCCGGGGAGCTGTTTTTT. Its translation: CASSTGSGELFF.

The chain carries TRBV5-1 and TRBJ1-4; 7 positions match TRBD1. This CDR3 has 14 amino acids. The germline gives CDR1 SGHRS, CDR2 YFSETQ. V dropped 4 bases and J dropped 3; count of bases not matched to a gene: 3. The CDR3: CASSPTGANEKLFF. The CDR3 DNA is TGCGCCAGCAGCCCAACAGGGGCTAATGAAAAACTGTTTTTT.

The chain uses TRBV5-8 and TRBJ1-1; 11 positions agree with TRBD1. The CDR3 loop spans 15 amino acids. The V gene end was trimmed by 4 bases and the J gene end by 1 base; junction bases not matched to a gene: 3. CDR1 and CDR2 (germline): SGHTS, YDEGEE. CDR3 loop: CASSPDRGPNTEAFF. DNA of the CDR3: TGTGCCAGCAGCCCGGACAGGGGGCCGAACACTGAAGCTTTCTTT.

This clone has a single count. The chain has TRBV5-8 and TRBJ2-1, with 8 positions matching TRBD1. V trimming: 1 base; J trimming: 6 bases; junction bases outside the gene matches: 6. This CDR3 is built from 15 residues. Germline assignment: CDR1 SGHTS and CDR2 YDEGEE. CDR3 sequence reads: CASSLKGQALNEQFF. CDR3 DNA sequence: TGTGCCAGCAGCTTGAAGGGACAGGCCCTCAATGAGCAGTTCTTC.

The chain recombines TRBV6-5 with TRBJ2-7; D is undetermined. Trimming took 0 bases from V and 6 from J, leaving 9 bases between them. Germline assignment: CDR1 MNHEY and CDR2 SVGAGI. This CDR3 has 13 amino acids. In DNA form, the CDR3 reads TGTGCCAGCAGTTACTCCCTGTTGAGCGAGCAGTACTTC. Its translation is CASSYSLLSEQYF.

This clone was picked up one time. The CDR3 loop is CASSLPGDQPQHF. CDR3 bases: TGTGCCAGCAGTTTACCCGGGGATCAGCCCCAGCATTTT. The V call is TRBV28, the J call TRBJ1-5; D ambiguous. CDR3 length: 13 residues. V lost 2 bases to trimming and J lost 5 bases, with 7 bases between them. Germline CDR1 and CDR2: MDHEN and SYDVKM.

V is TRBV27 and J is TRBJ1-6; D is uncertain. Germline values: CDR1 MNHEY, CDR2 SMNVEV (reference sequence). Trimming pared 3 bases from V and 7 bases from J, leaving 4 bases between. There are 12 residues in the CDR3. DNA of the CDR3: TGTGCCAGCAGTTTTACAAATTCACCCCTCCACTTT. Protein sequence: CASSFTNSPLHF.

This clone has just one count. The V gene is TRBV5-8, the J gene TRBJ1-3; D not resolved. The germline CDR1 and CDR2 sequences are SGHTS and YDEGEE. The ends were cut back, 4 bases at V and 0 bases at J, with 17 bases in the middle. This CDR3 comprises 17 residues. The CDR3 region has the DNA TGTGCCAGCAGCCCTACAACAGTCTCCGACTCTGGAAACACCATATATTTT. It encodes CASSPTTVSDSGNTIYF. The full variable domain, completed using reference TRBV5-8 and TRBJ1-3, is EAGVTQSPTHLIKTRGQQATLRCSPISGHTSVYWYQQALGLGLQFLLWYDEGEERNRGNFPPRFSGRQFPNYSSELNVNALELEDSALYLCASSPTTVSDSGNTIYFGEGSWLTVV.

This clone was seen once. The chain joins TRBV15 to TRBJ2-3; D not resolved. The CDR3 consists of 13 residues. Germline V gives CDR1 LNHNV, CDR2 YYDKDF (reference sequence). V lost 3 bases, J lost 5 bases, and 9 bases lay in between. CDR3 sequence (DNA): TGTGCCACCAGCAGCCCTCCGGGAGATACGCAGTATTTT. Its translation: CATSSPPGDTQYF.

Note on this clone: The sample carries other DNA sequences with the same CDR3. The chain employs TRBV6-5 and TRBJ1-4, with D uncertain. Germline loops: CDR1 MNHEY, CDR2 SVGAGI. The CDR3 has 11 residues. V was pared by 6 bases and J by 5 bases, with 4 bases between. The CDR3 DNA follows: TGTGCCAGCAGCTCGAATGAAAAACTGTTTTTT. As protein: CASSSNEKLFF.

The V and J genes are TRBV10-2 and TRBJ2-7; a weak D match, TRBD2 (7 bases). V shed 8 bases and J shed 7 bases, with 12 bases lying between them. CDR1 and CDR2 from the germline V gene are WSHSY and SAAADI. CDR3 length equals 11 residues. The CDR3 sequence is CASGGGREQYF. CDR3 in DNA: TGCGCCAGCGGGGGGGGGCGGGAGCAGTACTTC.

The gene calls are TRBV30 and TRBJ2-1; 10 bases map to TRBD2. CDR3 length: 17 amino acids. J gave up 2 bases and V 1 base, and 8 bases lay outside the gene matches. The V gene's germline CDR1 is GTSNPN and CDR2 SVGIG (reference sequence). The CDR3 nucleotides read TGTGCCTGGAGTGGACCATGGACTAGCGGACCCTACAATGAGCAGTTCTTC. The encoded protein is CAWSGPWTSGPYNEQFF.

This clone was seen just once. J is TRBJ1-2 and V is TRBV6-5; tentatively, D is TRBD1 (5 bases). Per germline, CDR1 MNHEY and CDR2 SVGAGI. This CDR3 is 14 amino acids long. Trimming pared 7 bases from V and 5 bases from J, leaving 17 bases between. The CDR3 bases are TGTGCCAGCACCCCGGAGGGGTTCGGGTATGGCTACACCTTC. As protein: CASTPEGFGYGYTF.

The sample holds one count of this clone. The chain combines TRBV16 with TRBJ2-2; D is unclear. The germline gives CDR1 KGHSY, CDR2 FQNENV. V lost 0 bases to trimming and J lost 6 bases, with 8 bases between them. The CDR3 spans 14 residues. The chain's CDR3 is CASSQSFGPGELFF. DNA for the CDR3: TGTGCCAGCAGCCAATCTTTTGGGCCCGGGGAGCTGTTTTTT. Combining the CDR3 with reference TRBV16 and TRBJ2-2 gives the whole variable domain GEEVAQTPKHLVRGEGQKAKLYCAPIKGHSYVFWYQQVLKNEFKFLISFQNENVFDETGMPKERFSAKCLPNSPCSLEIQATKLEDSAVYFCASSQSFGPGELFFGEGSRLTVL.

The chain joins TRBV6-5 to TRBJ1-3, with TRBD1 matching 9 bases. Germline V gene lookup returns CDR1 MNHEY and CDR2 SVGAGI. The trim removed 2 bases at V and 7 bases at J, leaving 3 bases unmatched. The CDR3 has 14 amino acids. The CDR3 reads CASSYADRGNTIYF. The CDR3 DNA reads TGTGCCAGCAGTTACGCCGACAGGGGGAACACCATATATTTT.